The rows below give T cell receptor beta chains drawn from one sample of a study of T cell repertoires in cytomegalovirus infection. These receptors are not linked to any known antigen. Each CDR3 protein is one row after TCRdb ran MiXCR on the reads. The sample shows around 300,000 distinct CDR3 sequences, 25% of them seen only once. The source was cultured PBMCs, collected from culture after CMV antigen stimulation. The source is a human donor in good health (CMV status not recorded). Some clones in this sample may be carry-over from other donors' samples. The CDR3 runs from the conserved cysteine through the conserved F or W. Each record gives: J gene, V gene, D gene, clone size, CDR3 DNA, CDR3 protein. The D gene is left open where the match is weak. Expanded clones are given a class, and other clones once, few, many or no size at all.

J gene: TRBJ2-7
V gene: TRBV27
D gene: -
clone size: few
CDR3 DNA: TGTGCCAGCAGTTTACTGGGAAGGGCGGGCGAGCAGTACTTC
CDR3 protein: CASSLLGRAGEQYF

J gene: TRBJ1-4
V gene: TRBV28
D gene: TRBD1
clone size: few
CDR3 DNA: TGTGCCAGCAGCTCGACAGGGGTAAATGAAAAACTGTTTTTT
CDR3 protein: CASSSTGVNEKLFF

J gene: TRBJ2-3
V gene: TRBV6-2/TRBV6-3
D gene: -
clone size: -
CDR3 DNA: TGTGCCAGCAGCCCCGGGGGAAACACAGATACGCAGTATTTT
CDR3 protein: CASSPGGNTDTQYF

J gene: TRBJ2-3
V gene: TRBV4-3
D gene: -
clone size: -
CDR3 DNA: TGCGCCAGCAGCCAAAGGGGGGGCCTAGCGACAGATACGCAGTATTTT
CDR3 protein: CASSQRGGLATDTQYF

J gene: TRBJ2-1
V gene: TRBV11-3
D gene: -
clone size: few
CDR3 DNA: TGTGCCAGCAGTCGCGGGGGCCTTCCGAACAATGAGCAGTTCTTC
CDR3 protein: CASSRGGLPNNEQFF

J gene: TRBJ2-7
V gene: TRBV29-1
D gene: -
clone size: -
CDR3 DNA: TGCAGCGTCGAACGGGATTCCTACGAGCAGTACTTC
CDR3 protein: CSVERDSYEQYF

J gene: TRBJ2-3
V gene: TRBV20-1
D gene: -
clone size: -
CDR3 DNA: TGCAGTGCTAAGGGAAGGGGAGATACGCAGTATTTT
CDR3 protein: CSAKGRGDTQYF

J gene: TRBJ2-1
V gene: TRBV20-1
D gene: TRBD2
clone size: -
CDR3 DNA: TGCAGTGCTAGATCCCCTAGCGGGAGCGATGAGCAGTTCTTC
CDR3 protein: CSARSPSGSDEQFF

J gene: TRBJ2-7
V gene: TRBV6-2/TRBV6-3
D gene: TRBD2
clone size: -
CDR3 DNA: TGTGCCAGCAGAAAAGCGGGAGGACCCCTCGAGCAGTACTTC
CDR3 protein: CASRKAGGPLEQYF

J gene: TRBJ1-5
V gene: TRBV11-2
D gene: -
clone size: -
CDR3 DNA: TGTGCCAGCAGCTTAGGGGGGGGCATCACCCAGCATTTT
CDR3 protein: CASSLGGGITQHF

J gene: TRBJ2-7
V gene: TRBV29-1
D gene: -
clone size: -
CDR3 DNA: TGCAGCGTTGAAGGCCAGGGAGGTTACGAGCAGTACTTC
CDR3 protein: CSVEGQGGYEQYF

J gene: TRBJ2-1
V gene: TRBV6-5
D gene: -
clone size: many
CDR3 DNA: TGTGCCAGCAGCAACGTAGACTCGCGGCATGAGCAGTTCTTC
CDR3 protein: CASSNVDSRHEQFF

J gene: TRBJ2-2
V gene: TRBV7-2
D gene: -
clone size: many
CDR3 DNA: TGTGCCAGCAGCCATCCCTCCAGCAAGCTCTCACTAGATTCCGGGGAGCTGTTTTTT
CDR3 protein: CASSHPSSKLSLDSGELFF